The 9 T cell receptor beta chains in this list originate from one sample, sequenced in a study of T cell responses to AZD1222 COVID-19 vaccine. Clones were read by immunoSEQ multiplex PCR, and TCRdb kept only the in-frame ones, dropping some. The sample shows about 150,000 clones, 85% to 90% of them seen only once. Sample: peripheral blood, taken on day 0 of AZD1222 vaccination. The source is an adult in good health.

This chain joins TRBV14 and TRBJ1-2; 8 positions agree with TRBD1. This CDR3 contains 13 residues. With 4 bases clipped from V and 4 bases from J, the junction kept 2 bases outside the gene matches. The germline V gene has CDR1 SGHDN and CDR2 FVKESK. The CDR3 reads CASSRTGLYGYTF. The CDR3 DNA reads TGTGCCAGCAGCCGGACAGGGCTCTATGGCTACACCTTC.

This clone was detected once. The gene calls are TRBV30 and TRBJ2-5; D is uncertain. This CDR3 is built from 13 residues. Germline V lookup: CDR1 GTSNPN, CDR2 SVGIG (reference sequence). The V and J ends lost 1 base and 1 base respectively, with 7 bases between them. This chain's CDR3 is CAWSGQTQETQYF. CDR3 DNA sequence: TGTGCCTGGAGTGGGCAGACCCAAGAGACCCAGTACTTC. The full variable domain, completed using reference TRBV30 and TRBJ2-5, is SQTIHQWPATLVQPVGSPLSLECTVEGTSNPNLYWYRQAAGRGLQLLFYSVGIGQISSEVPQNLSASRPQDRQFILSSKKLLLSDSGFYLCAWSGQTQETQYFGPGTRLLVL.

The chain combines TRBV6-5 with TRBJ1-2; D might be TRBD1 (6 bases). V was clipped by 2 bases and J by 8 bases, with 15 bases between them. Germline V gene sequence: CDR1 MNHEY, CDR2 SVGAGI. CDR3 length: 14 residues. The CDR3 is CASSYGAGERGYTF. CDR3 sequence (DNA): TGTGCCAGCAGTTACGGGGCAGGGGAAAGAGGCTACACCTTC.

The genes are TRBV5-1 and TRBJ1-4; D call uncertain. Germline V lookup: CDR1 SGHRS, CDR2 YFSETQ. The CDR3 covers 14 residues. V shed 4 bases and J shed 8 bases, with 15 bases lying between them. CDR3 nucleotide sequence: TGCGCCAGCAGCCCCGGAGGAGTTAAGGAAAAACTGTTTTTT. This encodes CASSPGGVKEKLFF. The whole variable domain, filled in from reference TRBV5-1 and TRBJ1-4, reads KAGVTQTPRYLIKTRGQQVTLSCSPISGHRSVSWYQQTPGQGLQFLFEYFSETQRNKGNFPGRFSGRQFSNSRSEMNVSTLELGDSALYLCASSPGGVKEKLFFGSGTQLSVL.

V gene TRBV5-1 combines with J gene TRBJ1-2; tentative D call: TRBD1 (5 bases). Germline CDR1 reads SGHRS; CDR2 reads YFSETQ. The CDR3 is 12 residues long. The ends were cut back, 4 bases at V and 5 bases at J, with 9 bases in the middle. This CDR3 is CASSAKGYGYTF. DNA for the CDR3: TGCGCCAGCAGCGCCAAGGGGTATGGCTACACCTTC.

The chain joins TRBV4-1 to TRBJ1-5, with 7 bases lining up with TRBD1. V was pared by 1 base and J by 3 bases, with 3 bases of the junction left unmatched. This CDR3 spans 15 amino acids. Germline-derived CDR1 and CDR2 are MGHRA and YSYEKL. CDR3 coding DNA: TGCGCCAGCAGCCAAGGAGGGGGCTACAATCAGCCCCAGCATTTT. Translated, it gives CASSQGGGYNQPQHF.

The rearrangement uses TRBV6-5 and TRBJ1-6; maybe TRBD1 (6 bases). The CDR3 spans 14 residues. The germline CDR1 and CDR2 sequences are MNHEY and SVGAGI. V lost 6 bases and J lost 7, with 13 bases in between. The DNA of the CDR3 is TGTGCCAGCAGCTCCGGGACAATGAATTCACCCCTCCACTTT. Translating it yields CASSSGTMNSPLHF.

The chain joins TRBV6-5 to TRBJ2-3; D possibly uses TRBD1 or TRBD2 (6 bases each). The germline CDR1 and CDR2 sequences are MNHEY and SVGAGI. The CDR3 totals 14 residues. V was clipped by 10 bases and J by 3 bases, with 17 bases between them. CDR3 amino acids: CAITTGAATDTQYF. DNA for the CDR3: TGTGCCATCACAACGGGGGCGGCGACAGATACGCAGTATTTT.

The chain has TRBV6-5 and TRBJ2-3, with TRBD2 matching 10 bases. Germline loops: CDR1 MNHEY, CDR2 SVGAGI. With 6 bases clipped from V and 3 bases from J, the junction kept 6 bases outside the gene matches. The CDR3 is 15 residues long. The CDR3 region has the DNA TGTGCCAGCAGAACCCTAGCGGGAGAAACAGATACGCAGTATTTT. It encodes CASRTLAGETDTQYF.